Following are 10 T cell receptor beta chains from one sample sequenced in a study of PD-L1 blockade in urothelial cancer. Clones were sequenced by immunoSEQ multiplex PCR, and TCRdb holds only the in-frame ones, with some missing. The sample lists about 38,000 clones, 70% to 90% seen once, with roughly 15% in the top ten. Sample time point: pretreatment peripheral blood. The specimen was PBMCs, collected around atezolizumab (anti-PD-L1) treatment. These receptors were collected from a man older than 75 with urothelial cancer.

The rearrangement links TRBV4-1 to TRBJ2-2; TRBD2 aligns across 12 bases. The germline V gene has CDR1 MGHRA and CDR2 YSYEKL. The CDR3 contains 17 residues. After removal of 4 bases from V and 5 bases from J, the junction contained 8 bases not matched to a gene. The DNA of the CDR3 is TGCGCCAGCAGCCGAACGACTAGCGGGAGAGAGACCGGGGAGCTGTTTTTT. This codes for CASSRTTSGRETGELFF.

The V gene is TRBV10-2, the J gene TRBJ2-2, with a possible D match to TRBD1 (6 bases). The CDR3 length is 13 residues. Germline V gives CDR1 WSHSY, CDR2 SAAADI. V was pared by 8 bases and J by 4 bases, with 11 bases between. The CDR3 reads CASAVQGTGELFF. CDR3 coding DNA: TGCGCCAGCGCAGTACAGGGCACCGGGGAGCTGTTTTTT.

CDR3 residues: CASSESGRGVAEAFF. CDR3 DNA sequence: TGTGCCAGCAGTGAATCCGGGAGGGGGGTGGCTGAAGCTTTCTTT. This chain uses TRBV25-1 with TRBJ1-1, with D possibly TRBD1 on 6 matching bases. CDR1 MGHDK and CDR2 SYGVNS come from the germline V gene. Trimming took 1 base from V and 6 from J, leaving 15 bases between them. The CDR3 contains 15 residues.

The rearrangement joins TRBV13 to TRBJ2-2, with 14 bases fitting TRBD2. The CDR3 length is 18 residues. CDR1 and CDR2 from the germline V gene are PRHDT and FYEKMQ (reference sequence). With 3 bases clipped from V and 4 bases from J, the junction kept 7 bases outside the gene matches. The CDR3 DNA reads as TGTGCCAGCAGCTTGGGGACTAGCGGGAGAGAAGGCACCGGGGAGCTGTTTTTT. As protein: CASSLGTSGREGTGELFF.

This clone was seen a handful of times. The CDR3 protein is CASSSDSLYGYTF. CDR3 sequence (DNA): TGTGCCAGCAGCTCCGACAGCCTCTATGGCTACACCTTC. J is TRBJ1-2 and V is TRBV5-4, with a tentative D call TRBD1 (5 bases). The CDR3 contains 13 residues. The V gene lost 3 bases and the J gene lost 4 bases, with 10 bases spanning the gap. Looked up from germline, CDR1 is SGHNT and CDR2 is YYREEE (reference sequence).

This clone is a singleton in its sample. The chain is built from TRBV4-1 and TRBJ1-4; D perhaps matches TRBD1 (6 bases). CDR3 length equals 17 residues. The germline V gene encodes CDR1 MGHRA and CDR2 YSYEKL. V was cut by 1 base and J by 8 bases, with 20 bases left in between. CDR3 DNA: TGCGCCAGCAGCCAAGGAACTACACAGGGCCTAAGGGAAAAACTGTTTTTT. It specifies CASSQGTTQGLREKLFF.

V usage is TRBV27 and J usage is TRBJ1-4; 7 bases agree with TRBD1. V lost 6 bases, J lost 2 bases, and 6 bases stayed unmatched. Per the germline V gene, CDR1 is MNHEY and CDR2 is SMNVEV (reference sequence). This CDR3 region has 15 residues. Here the CDR3 DNA reads TGTGCCAGCAGACCGCCGGGACAGACTAATGAAAAACTGTTTTTT. This translates into CASRPPGQTNEKLFF.

The J gene is TRBJ2-1, the V gene TRBV19; D is possibly TRBD1 (5 bases). Germline CDR1 reads LNHDA; CDR2 reads SQIVND (reference sequence). V dropped 3 bases and J dropped 4 bases, with 10 bases sitting between them. The CDR3 covers 14 residues. In nucleotides, the CDR3 is TGTGCCAGTAGTATTAAGGGGCTATACAATGAGCAGTTCTTC. Translating gives CASSIKGLYNEQFF.

The chain couples TRBV5-1 to TRBJ1-1, with D hard to call. The CDR3 is 12 residues long. Germline V lookup: CDR1 SGHRS, CDR2 YFSETQ. The germline V and J ends were trimmed by 4 bases and 2 bases, with 6 bases remaining between them. The CDR3: CASSLFNTEAFF. CDR3 nucleotides: TGCGCCAGCAGCCTGTTTAACACTGAAGCTTTCTTT.

The genes are TRBV5-4 and TRBJ2-7; 7 bases are shared with TRBD1. There are 13 residues in the CDR3. Germline values: CDR1 SGHNT, CDR2 YYREEE (reference sequence). The V gene end was trimmed by 4 bases and the J gene end by 2 bases; junction bases not matched to a gene: 3. The CDR3 DNA sequence: TGTGCCAGCAGCAGGGACAGTACCTACGAGCAGTACTTC. Translating it yields CASSRDSTYEQYF.